This T cell receptor beta chain was captured by sequencing in a study of cytomegalovirus exposure and HLA in healthy donors. Turning to the study itself: The same platform was used for the roughly 120 validation repertoires and the roughly 670 first-cohort repertoires, a later analysis reported.

V was pared by 5 bases and J by 2 bases, with 13 bases between. From germline, CDR1 is SEHNR and CDR2 FQNEAQ (reference sequence). The CDR3 sequence is 14 residues long. Points on this clone: Its target is unknown.

Data came from immunoSEQ multiplex PCR; TCRdb stores just in-frame clones and leaves some out. Of a few hundred thousand clones in the sample, 65% to 85% are singletons; the top ten hold roughly 13%. Study-wide results and limits: The investigators catalogued 164 TCR beta chains as cytomegalovirus-associated.

The donors formed part of the roughly 120-subject validation cohort, distinct from the roughly 670-subject first cohort. The chain uses TRBV7-9 and TRBJ2-7; D gene unclear. The TCR comes from a woman in her 30s in good health and CMV-seropositive. Sequenced material: PBMCs. The DNA of the CDR3 is TGTGCCAGCAGCCAAAGACGGAAACCCTACGAGCAGTACTTC. Its protein is CASSQRRKPYEQYF.